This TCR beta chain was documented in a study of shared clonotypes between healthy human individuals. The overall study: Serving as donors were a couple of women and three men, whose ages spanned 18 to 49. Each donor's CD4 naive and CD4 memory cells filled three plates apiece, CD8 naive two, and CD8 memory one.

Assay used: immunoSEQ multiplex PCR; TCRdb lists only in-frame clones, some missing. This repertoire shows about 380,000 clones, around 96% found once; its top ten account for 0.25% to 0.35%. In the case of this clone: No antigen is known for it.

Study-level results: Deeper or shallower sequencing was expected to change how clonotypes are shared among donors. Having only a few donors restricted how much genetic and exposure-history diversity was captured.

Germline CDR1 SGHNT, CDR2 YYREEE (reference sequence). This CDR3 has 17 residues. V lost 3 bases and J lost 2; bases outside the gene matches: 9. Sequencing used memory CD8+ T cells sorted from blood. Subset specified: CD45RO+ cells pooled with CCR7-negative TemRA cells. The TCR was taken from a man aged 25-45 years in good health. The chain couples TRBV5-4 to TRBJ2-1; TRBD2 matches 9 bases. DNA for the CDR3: TGTGCCAGCAGCTCCTTGGTAGCGGGAGTCACCTACAATGAGCAGTTCTTC. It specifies CASSSLVAGVTYNEQFF.